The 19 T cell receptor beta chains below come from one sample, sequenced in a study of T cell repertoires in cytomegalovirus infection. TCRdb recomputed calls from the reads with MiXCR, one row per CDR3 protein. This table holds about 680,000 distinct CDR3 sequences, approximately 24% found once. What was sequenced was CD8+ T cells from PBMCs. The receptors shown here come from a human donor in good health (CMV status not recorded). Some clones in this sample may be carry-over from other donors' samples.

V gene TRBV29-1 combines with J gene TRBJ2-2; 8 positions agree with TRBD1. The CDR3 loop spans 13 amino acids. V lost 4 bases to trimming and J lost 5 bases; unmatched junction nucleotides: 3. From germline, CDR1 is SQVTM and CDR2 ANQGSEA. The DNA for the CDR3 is TGCAGCGTTGGGACAGGGCGAACCGGGGAGCTGTTTTTT. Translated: CSVGTGRTGELFF.

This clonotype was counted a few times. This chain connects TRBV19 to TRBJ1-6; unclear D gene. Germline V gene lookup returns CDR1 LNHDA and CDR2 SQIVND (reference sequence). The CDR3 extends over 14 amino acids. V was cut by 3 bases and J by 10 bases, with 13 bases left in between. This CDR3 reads CASSIWSLSSPLHF. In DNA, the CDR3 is TGTGCCAGTAGTATCTGGAGTCTCAGCTCACCCCTCCACTTT. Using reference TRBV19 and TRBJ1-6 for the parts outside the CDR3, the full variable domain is DGGITQSPKYLFRKEGQNVTLSCEQNLNHDAMYWYRQDPGQGLRLIYYSQIVNDFQKGDIAEGYSVSREKKESFPLTVTSAQKNPTAFYLCASSIWSLSSPLHFGNGTRLTVT.

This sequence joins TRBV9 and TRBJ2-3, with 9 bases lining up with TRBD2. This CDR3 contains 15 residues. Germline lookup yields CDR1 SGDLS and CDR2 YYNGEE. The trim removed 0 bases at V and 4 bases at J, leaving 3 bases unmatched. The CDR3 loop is CASSVASGASDTQYF. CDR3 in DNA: TGTGCCAGCAGCGTAGCTAGCGGGGCCTCAGATACGCAGTATTTT.

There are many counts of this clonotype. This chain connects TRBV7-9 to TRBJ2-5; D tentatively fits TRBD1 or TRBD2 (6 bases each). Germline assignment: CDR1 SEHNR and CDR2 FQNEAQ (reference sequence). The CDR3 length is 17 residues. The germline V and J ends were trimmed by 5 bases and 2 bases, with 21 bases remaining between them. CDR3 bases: TGTGCCAGCAGCCGTTCGGGGAGGACGAGGGGGCAAGAGACCCAGTACTTC. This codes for CASSRSGRTRGQETQYF.

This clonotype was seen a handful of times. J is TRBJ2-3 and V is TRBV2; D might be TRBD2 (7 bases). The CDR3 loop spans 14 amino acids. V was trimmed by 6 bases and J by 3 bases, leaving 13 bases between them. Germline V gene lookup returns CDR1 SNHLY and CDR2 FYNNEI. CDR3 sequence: CASSAGRGTDTQYF. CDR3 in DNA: TGTGCCAGCAGCGCAGGGAGGGGGACAGATACGCAGTATTTT.

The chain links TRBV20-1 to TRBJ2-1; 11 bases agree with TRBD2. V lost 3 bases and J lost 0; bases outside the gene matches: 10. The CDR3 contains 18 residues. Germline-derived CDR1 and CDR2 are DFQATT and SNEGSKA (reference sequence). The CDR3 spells CSARELAGVVSSYNEQFF. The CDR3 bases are TGCAGTGCTAGGGAACTAGCGGGGGTCGTCAGCTCCTACAATGAGCAGTTCTTC.

CDR3 sequence (DNA): TGTGCCAGTAGTATCTTGGGACGGCCGAGTTTCTTC. This encodes CASSILGRPSFF. The chain has TRBV19 and TRBJ2-1; perhaps D is TRBD1 or TRBD2 (5 bases each). The CDR3 sequence is 12 residues long. Trimming removed 3 bases from V and 16 bases from J, with 16 bases in between. Germline lookup yields CDR1 LNHDA and CDR2 SQIVND (reference sequence).

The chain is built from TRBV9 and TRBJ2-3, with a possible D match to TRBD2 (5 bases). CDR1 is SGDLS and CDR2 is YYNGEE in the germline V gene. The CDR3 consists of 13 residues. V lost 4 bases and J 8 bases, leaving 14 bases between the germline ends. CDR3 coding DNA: TGTGCCAGCAGCCCCGAGGGTCTGGGTACGCAGTATTTT. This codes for CASSPEGLGTQYF.

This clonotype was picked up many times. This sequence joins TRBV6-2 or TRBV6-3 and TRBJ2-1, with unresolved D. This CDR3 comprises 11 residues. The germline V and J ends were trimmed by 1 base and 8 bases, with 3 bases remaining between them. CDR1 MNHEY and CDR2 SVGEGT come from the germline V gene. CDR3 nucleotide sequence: TGTGCCAGCAGTTACTTCGATGAGCAGTTCTTC. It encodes CASSYFDEQFF.

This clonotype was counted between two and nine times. The CDR3 reads CSARPPLIWGDSLMSNYGYTF. The CDR3 bases are TGCAGTGCTAGGCCCCCCTTGATTTGGGGGGACTCCCTTATGTCTAACTATGGCTACACCTTC. The V and J genes are TRBV20-1 and TRBJ1-2, with TRBD1 as a possible D gene (5 bases). This CDR3 is built from 21 residues. With 3 bases removed from V and 0 bases from J, the gap between germline ends came to 32 bases. CDR1 is DFQATT, CDR2 SNEGSKA, per germline (reference sequence).

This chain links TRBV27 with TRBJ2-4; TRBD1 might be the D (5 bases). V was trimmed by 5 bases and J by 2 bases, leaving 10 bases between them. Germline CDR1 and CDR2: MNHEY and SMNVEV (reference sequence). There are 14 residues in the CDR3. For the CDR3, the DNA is TGTGCCAGCAGTCTACAGGATCCCAAAAACATTCAGTACTTC. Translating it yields CASSLQDPKNIQYF.

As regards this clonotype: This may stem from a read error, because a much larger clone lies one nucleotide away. The CDR3 nucleotides read TGTGTCAGCAGCCCGGGGATCTCGGAAACTGAAGCTTTCTTT. Translated: CVSSPGISETEAFF. V usage is TRBV7-9 and J usage is TRBJ1-1; D unclear. CDR1 is SEHNR and CDR2 is FQNEAQ in the germline V gene (reference sequence). The CDR3 sequence is 14 residues long.

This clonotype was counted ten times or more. CDR3 DNA: TGTGCCAGCAGTGACCGGGACAGGGGGGCCGGGGAGCTGTTTTTT. It is translated as CASSDRDRGAGELFF. The V call is TRBV6-1, the J call TRBJ2-2; 11 bases agree with TRBD1. The germline CDR1 and CDR2 sequences are MNHNS and SASEGT. This CDR3 has 15 residues. Trimming at V came to 3 bases and at J to 6 bases, leaving 3 bases not matched to a gene.

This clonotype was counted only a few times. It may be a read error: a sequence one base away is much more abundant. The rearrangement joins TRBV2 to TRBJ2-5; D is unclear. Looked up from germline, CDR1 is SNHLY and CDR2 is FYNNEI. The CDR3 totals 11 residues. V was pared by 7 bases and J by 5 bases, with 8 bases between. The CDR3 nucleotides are TGTGCCAGCAACTTTAGGGAGACCCAGTACTTC. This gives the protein CASNFRETQYF.

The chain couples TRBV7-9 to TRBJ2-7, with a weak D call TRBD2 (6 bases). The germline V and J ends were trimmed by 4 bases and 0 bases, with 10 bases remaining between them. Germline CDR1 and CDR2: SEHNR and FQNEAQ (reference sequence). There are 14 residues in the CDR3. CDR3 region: CASSSPTSSYEQYV. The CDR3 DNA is TGTGCCAGCAGCTCGCCGACTAGCTCCTACGAGCAGTACGTC.

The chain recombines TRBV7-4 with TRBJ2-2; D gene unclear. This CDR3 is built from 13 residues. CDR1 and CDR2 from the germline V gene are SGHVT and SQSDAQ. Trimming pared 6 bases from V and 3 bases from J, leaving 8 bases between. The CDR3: CASRSADTGELFF. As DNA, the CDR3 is TGTGCCAGCAGAAGCGCGGACACCGGGGAGCTGTTTTTT.

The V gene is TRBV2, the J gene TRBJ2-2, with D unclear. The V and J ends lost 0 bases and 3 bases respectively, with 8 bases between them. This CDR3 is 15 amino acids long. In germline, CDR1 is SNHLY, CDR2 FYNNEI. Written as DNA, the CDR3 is TGTGCCAGCAGTGAAGCGCCGTGGGACACCGGGGAGCTGTTTTTT. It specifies CASSEAPWDTGELFF.

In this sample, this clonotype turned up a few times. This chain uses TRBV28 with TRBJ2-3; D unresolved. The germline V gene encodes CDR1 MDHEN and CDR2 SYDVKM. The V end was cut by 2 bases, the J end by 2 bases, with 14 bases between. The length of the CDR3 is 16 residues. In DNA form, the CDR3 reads TGTGCCAGCAGTTTAGCTTGGAGTTTCTCCACAGATACGCAGTATTTT. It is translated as CASSLAWSFSTDTQYF.

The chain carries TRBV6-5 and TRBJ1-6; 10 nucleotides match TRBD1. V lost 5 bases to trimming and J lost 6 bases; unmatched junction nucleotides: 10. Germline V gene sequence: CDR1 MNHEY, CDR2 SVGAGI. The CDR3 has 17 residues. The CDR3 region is CASSTSTGGDSNSPLHF. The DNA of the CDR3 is TGTGCCAGCAGTACCTCGACAGGGGGCGATTCTAATTCACCCCTCCACTTT.